A single sample gave rise to the 5 T cell receptor beta chains below, sequenced in a study of OX40 agonist ivuxolimab in advanced cancers. The assay was immunoSEQ multiplex PCR, and TCRdb's table has in-frame clones only and misses some. The data hold about 78,000 clones, with over 75% observed a single time. This specimen was CD4+ or CD8+ T cells sorted from blood, taken in a trial of the OX40 agonist ivuxolimab. The receptor source for this set is an adult with an advanced solid tumor such as melanoma, head and neck, liver or kidney cancer.

This clone was observed once. The chain couples TRBV25-1 to TRBJ2-2, with 7 bases aligning to TRBD1. The CDR3 is made up of 17 amino acids. Germline V CDR1 and CDR2: MGHDK, SYGVNS. The ends lost 2 bases at V and 4 bases at J; junction bases unmatched: 10. DNA of the CDR3: TGTGCCAGCAGTGAAACAAGGCTGAGGGGGCCCACCGGGGAGCTGTTTTTT. The encoded protein is CASSETRLRGPTGELFF.

The rearrangement uses TRBV10-3 and TRBJ2-1; possible D gene TRBD1, 6 bases. Trimming shortened V by 4 bases and J by 4 bases, and 20 bases separated the two germline ends. CDR3 length: 17 amino acids. Germline CDR1 reads ENHRY; CDR2 reads SYGVKD. The CDR3 reads CAISGSRTAGQYNEQFF. In nucleotides, the CDR3 is TGTGCCATCAGTGGAAGTAGGACCGCCGGACAGTACAATGAGCAGTTCTTC.

The chain uses TRBV19 and TRBJ2-1; 9 positions match TRBD2. Unmatched junction bases numbered 10, after V lost 5 bases and J lost 8 bases. The CDR3 extends over 15 amino acids. CDR1 and CDR2 from the germline V gene are LNHDA and SQIVND (reference sequence). The CDR3 sequence is CASSWGGRASDEQFF. The CDR3 DNA follows: TGTGCCAGTAGTTGGGGCGGGAGGGCCTCAGATGAGCAGTTCTTC.

The chain is built from TRBV11-2 and TRBJ2-7, with D perhaps TRBD1 (6 bases). CDR1 and CDR2 from the germline V gene are SGHAT and FQNNGV. The CDR3 is 14 residues long. The ends were cut back, 5 bases at V and 2 bases at J, with 13 bases in the middle. CDR3 loop: CASSPWGLTYEQYF. In DNA, the CDR3 is TGTGCCAGCAGCCCATGGGGGCTAACCTACGAGCAGTACTTC.

This chain links TRBV6-6 with TRBJ2-5, with D possibly called TRBD1 or TRBD2 (5 bases each). In germline, CDR1 is MNHNY, CDR2 SVGAGI (reference sequence). V lost 8 bases and J lost 5, with 6 bases in between. The CDR3 loop spans 10 amino acids. The CDR3 bases are TGTGCCAGCGAGGGGGAGACCCAGTACTTC. It yields the protein CASEGETQYF.